A single sample gave rise to the 28 T cell receptor beta chains below, sequenced in a study of CD8+ T cells in alopecia areata. The authors extracted RNA and reverse transcribed it into cDNA as the sequencing template. Libraries were prepared by immunoSEQ multiplex PCR; TCRdb keeps only in-frame clonotypes and omits some of them. This sample has 120,000 or so clones, with around 60% found just once. Treatment: oral pan-JAK inhibitor, 5-10 mg twice daily. The sequencing used CD4+ T cells sorted from blood, collected at week 4, from a patient treated with tofacitinib. All receptors come from a human donor with alopecia areata.

This clone has just one count. The germline gene is not matched at one end of the junction; a read error may be the cause. The chain carries TRBV6-1 and TRBJ2-1; 7 bases are shared with TRBD1. The CDR3 length is 11 residues. CDR1 and CDR2 (germline): MNHNS, SASEGT. Here the CDR3 DNA reads TGTGTCAGCAGTGAAATGGGACAGAGCCTCTTC. Protein product: CVSSEMGQSLF.

The chain combines TRBV5-1 with TRBJ2-7; the match to TRBD2 covers 14 bases. CDR3 size: 14 residues. V was pared by 2 bases and J by 7 bases, with 2 bases of the junction left unmatched. Germline assignment: CDR1 SGHRS and CDR2 YFSETQ. The CDR3, as DNA: TGCGCCAGCAGCTTAGGGACTAGCGGGAGAGAGCAGTACTTC. Translated, it gives CASSLGTSGREQYF.

Ten or more counts support this clone. This chain connects TRBV7-9 to TRBJ2-3; 8 positions agree with TRBD1. There are 19 residues in the CDR3. V shed 5 bases and J 2 bases; nucleotides not matched to a gene: 18. Germline CDR1 is SEHNR and CDR2 is FQNEAQ (reference sequence). CDR3 DNA: TGTGCCAGCAGCCCTGGACAGGGCGACTCTTCCACTGCCACAGATACGCAGTATTTT. As protein: CASSPGQGDSSTATDTQYF.

The chain combines TRBV5-6 with TRBJ2-1, with unresolved D. Looked up from germline, CDR1 is SGHDT and CDR2 is YYEEEE. The ends were cut back, 4 bases at V and 8 bases at J, with 13 bases in the middle. The CDR3 length is 13 residues. The CDR3 DNA is TGTGCCAGCAGCCAATATTCGCCCGATGAGCAGTTCTTC. Its translation: CASSQYSPDEQFF.

In DNA form, the CDR3 reads TGCAGCCCCGGGGACTCTTTCTTT. Translating gives CSPGDSFF. The V gene is TRBV29-1, the J gene TRBJ1-1; a weak D match, TRBD1 (5 bases). CDR3 length equals 8 residues. CDR1 and CDR2 from the germline V gene are SQVTM and ANQGSEA. V was shortened by 8 bases and J by 12 bases, with 10 bases between the two germline ends.

CDR3 DNA: TGTGCCAGCAGTGGCGGGACAGGGGCCACCGGGGAGCTGTTTTTT. This gives the protein CASSGGTGATGELFF. V usage is TRBV28 and J usage is TRBJ2-2; 10 bases are shared with TRBD1. The ends lost 5 bases at V and 4 bases at J; junction bases unmatched: 4. This CDR3 contains 15 residues. Germline V gene data show CDR1 as MDHEN and CDR2 as SYDVKM.

CDR3 amino acids: CASSQEPNQPQHF. DNA for the CDR3: TGCGCCAGCAGCCAAGAGCCCAATCAGCCCCAGCATTTT. The chain uses TRBV4-1 and TRBJ1-5; D gene uncertain. The CDR3 has 13 amino acids. CDR1 is MGHRA and CDR2 is YSYEKL in the germline V gene. The V end was cut by 0 bases, the J end by 3 bases, with 3 bases between.

The rearrangement uses TRBV7-9 and TRBJ2-1; 12 positions agree with TRBD1. The ends lost 5 bases at V and 10 bases at J; junction bases unmatched: 9. Germline CDR1 SEHNR, CDR2 FQNEAQ (reference sequence). CDR3 length equals 15 residues. CDR3: CASSPTGQGAGEQFF. The CDR3 DNA reads as TGTGCCAGCAGCCCAACGGGACAGGGGGCGGGGGAGCAGTTCTTC.

The chain links TRBV25-1 to TRBJ1-2; no definite D call. V lost 4 bases and J 10 bases, leaving 10 bases between the germline ends. This CDR3 is built from 11 residues. CDR1 and CDR2 from the germline V gene are MGHDK and SYGVNS. DNA of the CDR3: TGTGCCAGCAGTGCGTTCCAGACCTACACCTTC. Translated, it gives CASSAFQTYTF.

The chain employs TRBV15 and TRBJ1-1; D gene uncertain. The CDR3 spans 13 residues. V was cut by 0 bases and J by 0 bases, with 2 bases left in between. The V gene's germline CDR1 is LNHNV and CDR2 YYDKDF (reference sequence). The CDR3 nucleotides read TGTGCCACCAGCAGAGATTTGAACACTGAAGCTTTCTTT. It specifies CATSRDLNTEAFF.

The V gene is TRBV14, the J gene TRBJ1-2; no firm D call. The CDR3 is 15 residues long. The germline V gene has CDR1 SGHDN and CDR2 FVKESK. V lost 0 bases to trimming and J lost 7 bases, with 15 bases between them. The CDR3 DNA reads TGTGCCAGCAGCCAAGATTGGACCCCCAGGTCTGGCTACACCTTC. Its translation is CASSQDWTPRSGYTF.

A few counts support this clone. This rearrangement joins TRBV13 to TRBJ1-1; D possibly corresponds to TRBD1 (5 bases). The germline V gene has CDR1 PRHDT and CDR2 FYEKMQ (reference sequence). This CDR3 region has 16 residues. The germline V and J ends were trimmed by 1 base and 2 bases, with 14 bases remaining between them. The CDR3 region is CASSLVSQGSNTEAFF. The CDR3 region has the DNA TGTGCCAGCAGCTTAGTTTCGCAGGGATCTAACACTGAAGCTTTCTTT.

This chain links TRBV30 with TRBJ2-1, with 12 bases matching TRBD2. Germline trimming cut 0 bases from V and 3 bases from J; bases unmatched to any gene: 3. The germline gives CDR1 GTSNPN, CDR2 SVGIG (reference sequence). The CDR3 runs to 16 residues. The CDR3 region is CAWSVRTSGNYNEQFF. The DNA for the CDR3 is TGTGCCTGGAGTGTACGGACTAGCGGGAACTACAATGAGCAGTTCTTC. The complete variable domain, with remaining parts taken from reference TRBV30 and TRBJ2-1, reads SQTIHQWPATLVQPVGSPLSLECTVEGTSNPNLYWYRQAAGRGLQLLFYSVGIGQISSEVPQNLSASRPQDRQFILSSKKLLLSDSGFYLCAWSVRTSGNYNEQFFGPGTRLTVL.

The chain links TRBV10-2 to TRBJ2-5; the D gene is possibly TRBD2 (5 bases). CDR3 length: 16 amino acids. V gave up 2 bases and J gave up 8 bases, with 21 bases separating them. Germline V lookup: CDR1 WSHSY, CDR2 SAAADI. The CDR3 is CASSETPAANQRTQYF. The CDR3 DNA reads TGCGCCAGCAGTGAGACCCCAGCGGCGAACCAGCGTACCCAGTACTTC.

This rearrangement joins TRBV7-2 to TRBJ2-3; 13 bases line up with TRBD2. The V and J ends lost 5 bases and 4 bases, in that order; junction bases with no gene match: 6. The CDR3 has 16 amino acids. Per the germline V gene, CDR1 is SGHTA and CDR2 is FQGNSA. CDR3 region: CASSRTSGGAPDTQYF. The CDR3 nucleotides are TGTGCCAGCAGCCGCACTAGCGGGGGGGCCCCAGATACGCAGTATTTT. Based on the CDR3 plus reference TRBV7-2 and TRBJ2-3, the full variable domain is GAGVSQSPSNKVTEKGKDVELRCDPISGHTALYWYRQSLGQGLEFLIYFQGNSAPDKSGLPSDRFSAERTGGSVSTLTIQRTQQEDSAVYLCASSRTSGGAPDTQYFGPGTRLTVL.

This clone was found a few times. This chain uses TRBV10-3 with TRBJ2-5; D may be TRBD2 (6 bases). This CDR3 comprises 12 residues. Looked up from germline, CDR1 is ENHRY and CDR2 is SYGVKD. V gave up 8 bases and J gave up 0 bases, with 7 bases separating them. DNA of the CDR3: TGTGCCATCGGGGGGTACCAAGAGACCCAGTACTTC. Amino acids: CAIGGYQETQYF.

CDR3 amino acids: CASSLRPPGDIQYF. The CDR3 region has the DNA TGCGCCAGCAGCCTCCGACCCCCCGGCGACATTCAGTACTTC. This chain connects TRBV4-1 to TRBJ2-4, with D hard to call. V was shortened by 4 bases and J by 8 bases, with 15 bases between the two germline ends. CDR1 and CDR2 from the germline V gene are MGHRA and YSYEKL. The CDR3 sequence is 14 residues long.

The chain joins TRBV27 to TRBJ2-7; 12 bases fit TRBD2. V shed 3 bases, J shed 3 bases, and the junction held 3 bases outside the gene matches. This CDR3 comprises 15 residues. Germline V gives CDR1 MNHEY, CDR2 SMNVEV (reference sequence). For the CDR3, the DNA is TGTGCCAGCAGTTTCTCGACTAGCGGGGGCTACGAGCAGTACTTC. Amino acids: CASSFSTSGGYEQYF.

The J gene is TRBJ2-3, the V gene TRBV10-3; TRBD2 aligns across 11 bases. Unmatched junction bases numbered 15, after V lost 7 bases and J lost 0 bases. Germline loops: CDR1 ENHRY, CDR2 SYGVKD. This CDR3 region has 19 residues. CDR3 in DNA: TGTGCCATCACCGAGAGGAGACTAGCGGGGAGGCCTAGCACAGATACGCAGTATTTT. Protein sequence: CAITERRLAGRPSTDTQYF.

This clone was recorded a few times. The rearrangement uses TRBV29-1 and TRBJ2-2; TRBD1 might be the D (5 bases). Trimming took 8 bases from V and 1 from J, leaving 8 bases between them. The CDR3 is 12 residues long. CDR1 and CDR2 from the germline V gene are SQVTM and ANQGSEA. Here the CDR3 DNA reads TGCAGCCCAGACAGGAACACCGGGGAGCTGTTTTTT. Amino acid sequence: CSPDRNTGELFF.

The chain carries TRBV20-1 and TRBJ2-3; the D is unclear. The CDR3 spans 11 residues. Germline CDR1 reads DFQATT; CDR2 reads SNEGSKA (reference sequence). V shed 5 bases and J shed 5 bases, with 8 bases lying between them. The CDR3 region has the DNA TGCAGTGCTCAAATAGAAGATACGCAGTATTTT. Translated: CSAQIEDTQYF.

This chain joins TRBV30 and TRBJ1-5, with D hard to call. The length of the CDR3 is 17 residues. With 3 bases removed from V and 6 bases from J, the gap between germline ends came to 24 bases. Germline values: CDR1 GTSNPN, CDR2 SVGIG (reference sequence). The CDR3 here is CAWRSPMLGEGGQPQHF. The CDR3 DNA is TGTGCCTGGAGAAGCCCGATGCTTGGAGAGGGAGGTCAGCCCCAGCATTTT.

V gene TRBV29-1 combines with J gene TRBJ1-6, with 7 positions matching TRBD1. The CDR3 runs 15 residues. J lost 0 bases, V lost 4 bases, and 3 bases had no gene match. Germline loops: CDR1 SQVTM, CDR2 ANQGSEA. The CDR3 reads CSVGQGSSYNSPLHF. Written as DNA, the CDR3 is TGCAGCGTTGGACAGGGAAGCTCCTATAATTCACCCCTCCACTTT.

The rearrangement uses TRBV6-1 and TRBJ1-1, with D uncertain. V lost 3 bases and J lost 5, with 16 bases in between. The CDR3 consists of 15 residues. Germline CDR1 reads MNHNS; CDR2 reads SASEGT. The DNA of the CDR3 is TGTGCCAGCAGTGATGGGGAATCGTTTCCGACTGAAGCTTTCTTT. Amino acid sequence: CASSDGESFPTEAFF.

The rearrangement joins TRBV7-2 to TRBJ2-5, with D uncertain. The CDR3 loop spans 15 amino acids. CDR1 is SGHTA and CDR2 is FQGNSA in the germline V gene. V was pared by 5 bases and J by 4 bases, with 17 bases between. The CDR3 protein is CASSPLLGIGETQYF. CDR3 DNA: TGTGCCAGCAGCCCCCTTTTGGGAATCGGAGAGACCCAGTACTTC.

The chain combines TRBV5-1 with TRBJ2-3, with D uncertain. The CDR3 runs 14 residues. The V and J ends lost 2 bases and 5 bases respectively, with 12 bases between them. CDR1 and CDR2 (germline): SGHRS, YFSETQ. CDR3 DNA sequence: TGCGCCAGCAGCTTATCTAGTGATCAAGATACGCAGTATTTT. Residues: CASSLSSDQDTQYF.

This chain connects TRBV7-2 to TRBJ1-6; D gene unclear. V was pared by 5 bases and J by 0 bases, with 17 bases between. Germline assignment: CDR1 SGHTA and CDR2 FQGNSA. The CDR3 covers 18 residues. For the CDR3, the DNA is TGTGCCAGCAGCGGAGACCCCAAAAAGAGCTCCTATAATTCACCCCTCCACTTT. Protein: CASSGDPKKSSYNSPLHF.

The genes are TRBV2 and TRBJ1-1; D not resolved. This CDR3 has 12 amino acids. The V and J ends lost 3 bases and 10 bases respectively, with 12 bases between them. Germline V lookup: CDR1 SNHLY, CDR2 FYNNEI. The CDR3 coding sequence is TGTGCCAGCAGTGATAGGTTTTCCGGAGCTTTCTTT. It encodes CASSDRFSGAFF.